This record covers a single T cell receptor (beta chain). This entry is derived from a study of control samples from healthy donors and cancer patients. Data came from immunoSEQ multiplex PCR; TCRdb stores just in-frame clones and leaves some out. Of about 150,000 clones in the sample, around nine tenths were seen once. This clonotype originated in a man in his thirties or forties in good health. Input material: blood.

CDR3 in DNA: TGCGCCAGCAGCCAAGATCGCCATGCAATCTTAGCGGGATATAACGAGCAGTACTTC. The encoded protein is CASSQDRHAILAGYNEQYF. V usage is TRBV4-1 and J usage is TRBJ2-7, with 8 bases lining up with TRBD2. The V gene's germline CDR1 is MGHRA and CDR2 YSYEKL. CDR3 size: 19 residues. J gave up 5 bases and V 0 bases, and 18 bases lay outside the gene matches.